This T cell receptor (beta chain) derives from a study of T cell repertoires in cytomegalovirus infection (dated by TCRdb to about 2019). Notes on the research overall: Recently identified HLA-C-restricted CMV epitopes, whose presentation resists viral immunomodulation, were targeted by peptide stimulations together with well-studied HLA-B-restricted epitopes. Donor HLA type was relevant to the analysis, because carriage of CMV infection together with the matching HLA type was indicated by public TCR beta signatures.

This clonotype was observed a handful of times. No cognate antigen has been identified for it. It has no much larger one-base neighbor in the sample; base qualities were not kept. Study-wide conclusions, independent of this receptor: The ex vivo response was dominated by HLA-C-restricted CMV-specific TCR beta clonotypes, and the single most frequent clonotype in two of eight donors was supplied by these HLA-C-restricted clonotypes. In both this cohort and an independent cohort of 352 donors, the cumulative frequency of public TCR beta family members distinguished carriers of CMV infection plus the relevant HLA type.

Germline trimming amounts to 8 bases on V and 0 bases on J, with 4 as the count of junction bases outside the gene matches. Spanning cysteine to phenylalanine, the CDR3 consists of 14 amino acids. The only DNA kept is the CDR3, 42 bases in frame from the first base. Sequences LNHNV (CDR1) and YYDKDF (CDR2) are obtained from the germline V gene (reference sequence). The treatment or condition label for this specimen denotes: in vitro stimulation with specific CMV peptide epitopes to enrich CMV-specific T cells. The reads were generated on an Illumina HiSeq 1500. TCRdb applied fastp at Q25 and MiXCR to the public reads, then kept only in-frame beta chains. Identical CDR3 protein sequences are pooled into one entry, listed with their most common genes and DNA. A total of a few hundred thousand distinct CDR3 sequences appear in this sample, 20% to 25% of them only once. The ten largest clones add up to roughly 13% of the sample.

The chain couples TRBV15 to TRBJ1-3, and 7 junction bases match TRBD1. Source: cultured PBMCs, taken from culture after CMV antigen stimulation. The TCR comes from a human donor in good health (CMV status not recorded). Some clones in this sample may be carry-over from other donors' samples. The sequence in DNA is TGTGCCACCGTAGGGACAGACTCTGGAAACACCATATATTTT. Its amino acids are CATVGTDSGNTIYF.